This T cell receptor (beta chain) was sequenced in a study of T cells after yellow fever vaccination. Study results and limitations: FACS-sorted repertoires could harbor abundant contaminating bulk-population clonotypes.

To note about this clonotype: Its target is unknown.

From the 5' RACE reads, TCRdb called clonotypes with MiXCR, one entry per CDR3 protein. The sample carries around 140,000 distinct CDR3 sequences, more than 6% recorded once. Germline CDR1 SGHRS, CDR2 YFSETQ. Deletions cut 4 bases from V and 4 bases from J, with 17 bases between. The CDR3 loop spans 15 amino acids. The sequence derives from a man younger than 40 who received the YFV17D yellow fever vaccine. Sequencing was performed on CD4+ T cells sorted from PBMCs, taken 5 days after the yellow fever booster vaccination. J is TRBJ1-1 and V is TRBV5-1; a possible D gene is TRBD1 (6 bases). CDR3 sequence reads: CASSTSGQGTTEAFF. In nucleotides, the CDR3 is TGCGCCAGCAGCACCAGTGGGCAGGGGACCACTGAAGCTTTCTTT.